Listed below are T cell receptor beta chains from one sample, sequenced in a study of T cells in Graves' hyperthyroidism and ophthalmopathy. MiXCR, run by TCRdb on the multiplex PCR reads, gives a single entry per CDR3 protein. The data show fewer than 300,000 distinct CDR3 sequences, with approximately 16% seen just once and 30% held by the top ten. The sequencing input was blood. These receptors were obtained from a woman between 50 and 59 years old with Graves' hyperthyroidism that later progressed to Graves' ophthalmopathy. Each CDR3 is given with its conserved first and last residue. D genes are given only for firm matches. Only part of the rows carry a size: once, few, many, or a class if the clone is expanded.

V gene	CDR3 length	D gene	J gene	clone size	CDR3 protein	CDR3 DNA
TRBV12-3/TRBV12-4	14	NA	TRBJ2-7	few	CASSFLLSSYEQYF	TGTGCCAGCAGTTTTCTGTTGAGCTCCTACGAGCAGTACTTC
TRBV7-3	13	NA	TRBJ2-5	many	CASSLSPEETQYF	TGTGCCAGCAGCTTAAGTCCCGAGGAGACCCAGTACTTC
TRBV7-2	14	NA	TRBJ2-3	many	CASSLPLAADTQYF	TGTGCCAGCAGCTTACCGCTAGCCGCAGATACGCAGTATTTT
TRBV5-1	16	NA	TRBJ2-3	many	CASSLTSSYLGDTQYF	TGCGCCAGCAGCTTGACTAGCAGCTACCTCGGAGATACGCAGTATTTT
TRBV5-1	14	TRBD1	TRBJ2-3	many	CASSPRGQGDTQYF	TGCGCCAGCAGCCCAAGGGGGCAGGGAGATACGCAGTATTTT
TRBV28	15	TRBD1	TRBJ1-2	NA	CASSFGQGEVYGYTF	TGTGCCAGCAGTTTTGGCCAGGGGGAAGTCTATGGCTACACCTTC
TRBV20-1	14	TRBD2	TRBJ2-7	many	CSASAGGASYEQYF	TGCAGTGCTAGCGCGGGAGGGGCCTCCTACGAGCAGTACTTC
TRBV20-1	13	NA	TRBJ2-3	many	CSARDSRTDTQYF	TGCAGTGCTAGAGACTCCCGCACAGATACGCAGTATTTT
TRBV6-1	13	NA	TRBJ1-2	NA	CASSRRGDYGYTF	TGTGCCAGCTCAAGACGGGGGGACTATGGCTACACCTTC
TRBV15	15	TRBD1	TRBJ1-2	few	CATSRGGGGIVGYTF	TGTGCCACCAGCAGAGGGGGAGGGGGCATCGTTGGCTACACCTTC
TRBV2	16	NA	TRBJ1-5	many	CASTGPGGPSNQPQHF	TGTGCCAGCACGGGGCCGGGAGGACCTAGCAATCAGCCCCAGCATTTT
TRBV20-1	17	TRBD1	TRBJ2-6	few	CSAVRWTGLSGANVLTF	TGCAGTGCCGTTCGGTGGACAGGTCTCTCTGGGGCCAACGTCCTGACTTTC
TRBV7-9	14	NA	TRBJ1-4	few	CASSPGVRGEKLFF	TGTGCCAGCAGCCCAGGAGTCCGGGGTGAAAAACTGTTTTTT
TRBV5-1	15	NA	TRBJ2-1	many	CASSFGGERYNEQFF	TGCGCCAGCAGCTTTGGGGGAGAGAGGTACAATGAGCAGTTCTTC
TRBV5-6	15	NA	TRBJ2-1	NA	CASSSRALPPNEQFF	TGTGCCAGCAGCTCCCGGGCCCTGCCACCCAATGAGCAGTTCTTC
TRBV11-1	14	NA	TRBJ2-3	many	CASRPLGSTDTQYF	TGTGCCAGCAGGCCCCTCGGGAGCACAGATACGCAGTATTTT
TRBV9	15	TRBD1	TRBJ2-7	NA	CASSVAGTGGYEQYF	TGTGCCAGCAGCGTAGCGGGGACAGGGGGTTACGAGCAGTACTTC
TRBV6-1	16	NA	TRBJ1-5	many	CASIRWGTGGSQPQHF	TGTGCCAGCATTCGGTGGGGGACGGGAGGAAGTCAGCCCCAGCATTTT
TRBV5-1	15	NA	TRBJ2-3	many	CASSFRLPSTDTQYF	TGCGCCAGCAGCTTCCGACTACCTAGCACAGATACGCAGTATTTT
TRBV20-1	14	TRBD1	TRBJ1-5	NA	CSARGQVGNQPQHF	TGCAGTGCTAGGGGACAGGTGGGCAATCAGCCCCAGCATTTT
TRBV5-8	13	TRBD1	TRBJ2-7	NA	CASKRDRSYEQYF	TGTGCCAGCAAAAGGGACAGGTCCTACGAGCAGTACTTC
TRBV28	12	TRBD2	TRBJ2-7	NA	CASRLAGHEQYF	TGTGCCAGTAGGCTAGCGGGCCACGAGCAGTACTTC
TRBV3-1	16	NA	TRBJ2-7	many	CASSQDGLTSSYEQYF	TGTGCCAGCAGCCAAGACGGGCTAACCAGCTCCTACGAGCAGTACTTC
TRBV14	16	TRBD1	TRBJ1-4	NA	CASSQDWGTGGPRLFF	TGTGCCAGCAGCCAAGATTGGGGGACAGGGGGGCCAAGACTGTTTTTT
TRBV29-1	14	TRBD1	TRBJ2-5	many	CSVTPGTVQETQYF	TGCAGCGTAACCCCCGGGACAGTCCAAGAGACCCAGTACTTC
TRBV5-4	15	NA	TRBJ1-1	few	CASSFTRTLNTEAFF	TGTGCCAGCAGCTTTACCCGGACATTGAACACTGAAGCTTTCTTT
TRBV20-1	10	NA	TRBJ1-4	many	CSALHEKLFF	TGCAGTGCTCTACATGAAAAACTGTTTTTT
TRBV18	15	NA	TRBJ2-3	many	CASSPPGPYTDTQYF	TGTGCCAGCTCACCACCGGGCCCTTACACAGATACGCAGTATTTT
TRBV20-1	16	TRBD2	TRBJ2-7	many	CSARGTSGRSSYEQYF	TGCAGTGCTAGAGGGACTAGCGGGAGGAGCTCCTACGAGCAGTACTTC
TRBV19	14	NA	TRBJ1-1	NA	CASKRAPSGTEAFF	TGTGCCAGTAAACGGGCCCCCTCCGGCACTGAAGCTTTCTTT
TRBV24-1	16	NA	TRBJ2-3	many	CATSDFRRRGADTQYF	TGTGCCACCAGTGATTTCCGTCGGAGGGGAGCAGATACGCAGTATTTT